The following is a TCR beta chain sequence with its context. The antigen remains unidentified. These data are taken from a study of graft-versus-host responses after intestinal transplantation. Looking at the study overall: As for transplant type, recipients had multivisceral, liver-intestinal, or isolated intestinal grafts. The study's findings and limits: Across patients carrying graft-donor T cell macrochimerism, allografts held high graft-versus-host to host-versus-graft clonal ratios. Peak circulating GvH clone levels tracked with early post-transplant HvG declines.

The CDR3 sequence is 16 residues long. CDR1 and CDR2 (germline): LNHDA, SQIVND (reference sequence). V trimming: 6 bases; J trimming: 1 base; junction bases outside the gene matches: 5. The data were produced by immunoSEQ multiplex PCR, yet TCRdb's version contains in-frame clones alone and is incomplete. The data contain about 100,000 clones, about 90% of them singletons. This TCR was sampled from a human donor who was the organ donor for an intestinal transplant. The chain joins TRBV19 to TRBJ2-2; 10 bases are a match to TRBD2. The sequenced sample was unstimulated CD4+ T cells sorted from spleen or lymph node cells, obtained before transplant. The DNA of the CDR3 is TGTGCCAGTAGAGGAAGCGGGGGGGGGAACACCGGGGAGCTGTTTTTT. Translated: CASRGSGGGNTGELFF.